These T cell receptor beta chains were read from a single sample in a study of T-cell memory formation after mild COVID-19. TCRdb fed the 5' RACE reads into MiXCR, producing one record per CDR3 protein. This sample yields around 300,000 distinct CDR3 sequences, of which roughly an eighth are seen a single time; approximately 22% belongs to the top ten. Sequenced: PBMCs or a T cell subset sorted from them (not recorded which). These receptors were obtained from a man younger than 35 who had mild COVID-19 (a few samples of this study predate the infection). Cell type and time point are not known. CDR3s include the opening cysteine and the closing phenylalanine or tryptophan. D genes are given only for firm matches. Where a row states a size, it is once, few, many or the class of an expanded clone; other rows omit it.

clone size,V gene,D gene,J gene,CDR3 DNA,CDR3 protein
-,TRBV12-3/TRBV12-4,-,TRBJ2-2,TGTGCCAGCAGTTTAGCCCCAGGGGACACCGGGGAGCTGTTTTTT,CASSLAPGDTGELFF
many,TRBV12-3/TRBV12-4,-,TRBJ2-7,TGTGCCAGCAGTCAAGTGCTGGACTACGAGCAGTACTTC,CASSQVLDYEQYF
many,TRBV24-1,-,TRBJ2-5,TGTGCCACCAGTGATGCTCGACAGGGAGGGGAAGAGACCCAGTACTTC,CATSDARQGGEETQYF
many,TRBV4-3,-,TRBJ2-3,TGCGCCAGCAGCCCGTCTTGGGGAAACACAGATACGCAGTATTTT,CASSPSWGNTDTQYF
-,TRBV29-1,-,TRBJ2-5,TGCAGCGTCGCCGACAGCCGGCAAGAGACCCAGTACTTC,CSVADSRQETQYF
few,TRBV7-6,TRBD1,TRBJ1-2,TGTGCCAGCAGCTCACCGGGACAGGGATCCCGTGGCACCTTC,CASSSPGQGSRGTF
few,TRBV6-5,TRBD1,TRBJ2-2,TGTGCCAGCAGTTCCCCCGGGACAGGGGCCCATGGGGAGCTGTTTTTT,CASSSPGTGAHGELFF
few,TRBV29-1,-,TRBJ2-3,TGCAGCGTTGACAGCGGGACAGATACGCAGTATTTT,CSVDSGTDTQYF
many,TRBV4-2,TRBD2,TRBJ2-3,TGTGCCAGCAGCCCCCGGACTAGCAAAGGGGATACGCAGTATTTT,CASSPRTSKGDTQYF
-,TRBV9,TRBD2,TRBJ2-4,TGTGCCAGCAGCGTATTAGCGGGGGGCGTTGAAAACATTCAGTACTTC,CASSVLAGGVENIQYF
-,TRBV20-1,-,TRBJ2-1,TGCAGTGCTAGCCGGACGGCGCCAACCAACAATGAGCAGTTCTTC,CSASRTAPTNNEQFF
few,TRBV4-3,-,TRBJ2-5,TGCGCCAGCAGCCAAGATGTGGGACCACAAGAGACCCAGTACTTC,CASSQDVGPQETQYF
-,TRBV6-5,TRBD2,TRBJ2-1,TGTGCCAGCAGTCGACTAGCGGGGGGGTGGAATGAGCAGTTCTTC,CASSRLAGGWNEQFF
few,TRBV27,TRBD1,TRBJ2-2,TGTGCCAGCAGTTTATCAAGGGGGCGGGTCGGGGAGCTGTTTTTT,CASSLSRGRVGELFF
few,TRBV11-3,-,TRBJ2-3,TGTGCCAGCAGCTTAGGGCAGCCCTCAGATACGCAGTATTTT,CASSLGQPSDTQYF
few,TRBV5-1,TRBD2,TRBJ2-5,TGCGCCAGCAGCTTGTCTCTAGCGGGGGGGTTGGAAGAGACCCAGTACTTC,CASSLSLAGGLEETQYF
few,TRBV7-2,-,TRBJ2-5,TGTGCCAGCAGCTTAAGTCGGGGAGGAGAGACCCAGTACTTC,CASSLSRGGETQYF
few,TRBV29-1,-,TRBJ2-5,TGCAGCGGTCTTAGTGGGACCCAGTACTTC,CSGLSGTQYF
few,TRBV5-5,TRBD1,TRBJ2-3,TGTGCCAGCAGCGGGGGGACAGGGATTACAGATACGCAGTATTTT,CASSGGTGITDTQYF
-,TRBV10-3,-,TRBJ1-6,TGTGCCATCAGTGAGTCGACGGGCTATAATTCACCCCTCCACTTT,CAISESTGYNSPLHF
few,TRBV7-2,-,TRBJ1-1,TGTGCCAGCAGCTTGACCAGGGGGAACACTGAAGCTTTCTTT,CASSLTRGNTEAFF
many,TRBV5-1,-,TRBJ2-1,TGCGCCAGCAGCTTGTGGCAGTACAATGAGCAGTTCTTC,CASSLWQYNEQFF
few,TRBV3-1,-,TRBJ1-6,TGTGCCAGCAGTCCCAGCAGTGGTTGGAGTTCACCCCTCCACTTT,CASSPSSGWSSPLHF
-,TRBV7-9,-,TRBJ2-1,TGTGCCAGTCAGGGGGGGGATGAGCAGTTCTTC,CASQGGDEQFF
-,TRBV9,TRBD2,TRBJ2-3,TGTGCCAGCAGCGCAACTAGCGGGGGGGCCAGTGTGACAGATACGCAGTATTTT,CASSATSGGASVTDTQYF
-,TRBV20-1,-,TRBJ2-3,TGCAGTGCCCGGGGCCCGAAAACTGCAGATACGCAGTATTTT,CSARGPKTADTQYF
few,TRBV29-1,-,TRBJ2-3,TGCAGCGTTGAAAGAGGTAGAGGTAGCACAGATACGCAGTATTTT,CSVERGRGSTDTQYF
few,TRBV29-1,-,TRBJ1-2,TGCAGCGTTGAAGATGCGTTGGGGCGAGACGGCTACACCTTC,CSVEDALGRDGYTF
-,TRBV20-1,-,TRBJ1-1,TGCAGTGCGATGGGGGGACAGAACACTGAAGCTTTCTTT,CSAMGGQNTEAFF
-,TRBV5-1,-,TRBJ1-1,TGCGCCAGCAGCCCGATTCGGACAGCCAACACTGAAGCTTTCTTT,CASSPIRTANTEAFF
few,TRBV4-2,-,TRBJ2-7,TGTGCCAGCAGCCAAGACAGGGACTCCTACGAGCAGTACTTC,CASSQDRDSYEQYF
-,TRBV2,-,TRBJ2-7,TGTGCCAGCAGAGAAGGGTCCACCACCTCCTACGAGCAGTACTTC,CASREGSTTSYEQYF
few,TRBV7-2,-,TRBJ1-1,TGTGCCAGCAGCTTAATCGGGGTGGAGGACACTGAAGCTTTCTTT,CASSLIGVEDTEAFF
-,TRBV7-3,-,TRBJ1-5,TGTGCCAGCAGCTTTAACTACAATCAGCCCCAGCATTTT,CASSFNYNQPQHF
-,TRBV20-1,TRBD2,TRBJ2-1,TGCAGTGCAAGAACTAGCGGGGGCTACAATGAGCAGTTCTTC,CSARTSGGYNEQFF
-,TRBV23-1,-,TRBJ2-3,TGCGCCAGCAGTCAGCCCCCGGCGGGCAGGGGCAATGGCACAGATACGCAGTATTTT,CASSQPPAGRGNGTDTQYF
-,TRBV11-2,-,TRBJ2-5,TGTGCCAGCAGCTCCCAGGGCCCAAGGTCCTTC,CASSSQGPRSF
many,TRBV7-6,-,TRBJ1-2,TGCGCCAGCAGCTTGGAACAGAACTATGGCTACACCTTC,CASSLEQNYGYTF
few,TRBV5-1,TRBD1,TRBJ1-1,TGCGCCAGCAGCTTTTCCGGGACAGCGAACACTGAAGCTTTCTTT,CASSFSGTANTEAFF
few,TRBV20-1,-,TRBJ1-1,TGCAGTGTAGTGGCCGGAGACTCCCACACTGAAGCTTTCTTT,CSVVAGDSHTEAFF
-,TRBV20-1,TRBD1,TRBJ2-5,TGCAGTGCTAGCATTAGACAGGGCGAAGAGACCCAGTACTTC,CSASIRQGEETQYF
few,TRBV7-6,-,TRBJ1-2,TGTGCCAGCAGCTTAGACGCGGGGGGCGGCGGCTACACCTTC,CASSLDAGGGGYTF